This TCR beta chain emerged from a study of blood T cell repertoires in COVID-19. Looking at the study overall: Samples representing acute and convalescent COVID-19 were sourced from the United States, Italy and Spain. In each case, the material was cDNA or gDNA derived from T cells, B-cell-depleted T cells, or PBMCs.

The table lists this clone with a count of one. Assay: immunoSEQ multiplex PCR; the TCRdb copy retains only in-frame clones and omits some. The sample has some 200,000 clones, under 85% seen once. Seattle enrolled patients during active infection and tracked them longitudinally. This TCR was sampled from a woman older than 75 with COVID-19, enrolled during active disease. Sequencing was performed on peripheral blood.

Here the CDR3 reads CASRSVTGLATDTQYF. The CDR3 DNA sequence: TGTGCCAGCAGGAGCGTGACGGGACTAGCAACAGATACGCAGTATTTT. V gene TRBV28 combines with J gene TRBJ2-3, with 9 bases matching TRBD2. The CDR3 is 16 residues long. Germline loops: CDR1 MDHEN, CDR2 SYDVKM. V lost 6 bases, J lost 3 bases, and 10 bases stayed unmatched.